These T cell receptor beta chains were read from a single sample in a study of PD-1 blockade in classical Hodgkin lymphoma. Profiled with immunoSEQ multiplex PCR; TCRdb holds only in-frame clones, not every one. Here the sample spans 25,000 to 30,000 clones, more than 60% being singletons. Source: peripheral blood mononuclear cells (PBMCs), taken before the second cycle of nivolumab. The receptors shown here come from a human donor with classical Hodgkin lymphoma. CDR3s include the opening cysteine and the closing phenylalanine or tryptophan. D genes are given only for firm matches. Size tells how often a clone was seen (once, few, many) or the class of an expanded clone, and some rows leave it out.

d_call clone_size j_call v_call cdr3_nt cdr3_aa
. . TRBJ1-5 TRBV6-1 TGTGCCAGCCTACAGGGTAGCAATCAGCCCCAGCATTTT CASLQGSNQPQHF
TRBD1 . TRBJ1-3 TRBV14 TGTGCCAGCAGCCAACAGACAGGGTATGGAAACACCATATATTTT CASSQQTGYGNTIYF
. . TRBJ2-1 TRBV5-1 TGCGCCAGCAGCTTGGGGCAGGGGGACTCCCCCGCATCTAATCGGTTCTTC CASSLGQGDSPASNRFF
. once TRBJ2-3 TRBV27 TGCGGGGTAAGACAGCGAGGCACAGATACGCAGTATTTT CGVRQRGTDTQYF
TRBD2 . TRBJ2-1 TRBV2 TGTGCCAGCAGTGCCCCCGGGACTAGCGGATACAATGAGCAGTTCTTC CASSAPGTSGYNEQFF
. . TRBJ1-5 TRBV9 TGTGCCAGCAGCGCGGACGGAGTTAGCAATCAGCCCCAGCATTTT CASSADGVSNQPQHF
. few TRBJ2-7 TRBV7-2 TGTGCCAGCAGCTTAGGAACACGCCTGGGCGAGCAGTACTTC CASSLGTRLGEQYF
. . TRBJ2-3 TRBV6-1 TGTGCCAGCAGTGATCTTCGGGGGCTAGGTACAGATACGCAGTATTTT CASSDLRGLGTDTQYF
TRBD1 . TRBJ1-2 TRBV6-5 TGTGCCAGTGCACGGGACAGGTTAGATGGCTACACCTTC CASARDRLDGYTF
. . TRBJ1-1 TRBV7-6 TGTGCCAGCAGCTTAGAACAGAACACTGAAGCTTTCTTT CASSLEQNTEAFF
TRBD1 once TRBJ2-3 TRBV7-9 TGTGCCAGCCTCGGGAACACAGGGGCCACAGATACGCAGTATTTT CASLGNTGATDTQYF
. . TRBJ2-7 TRBV4-2 TGTGCCAGCAGCCAAGAACTCAGATCCTACGAGCAGTACTTC CASSQELRSYEQYF
TRBD2 . TRBJ2-1 TRBV9 TGTGCCAGCACCCCTTGGGTGGCGGGGGGCTACAATGAGCAGTTCTTC CASTPWVAGGYNEQFF
. . TRBJ2-5 TRBV12-5 TGTGCTAGTGGTTTGTCAGGGGAGACCCAGTACTTC CASGLSGETQYF
. . TRBJ2-1 TRBV14 TGTGCCAGCAGCCTTTTCGACCCCCGAGAGCAGTTCTTC CASSLFDPREQFF
. . TRBJ1-5 TRBV7-2 TGTGCCAGCAGCATACCAAGTGGGCCCCAGCATTTT CASSIPSGPQHF
TRBD1 . TRBJ2-7 TRBV12-5 TGTGCTAGTGGTTCAGGGGGAAAAAGCGAGCAGTACTTC CASGSGGKSEQYF
. . TRBJ1-1 TRBV4-2 TGTGCCAGCAGCCAAGATATAGGGGGATTCAAAGCTTTCTTT CASSQDIGGFKAFF
TRBD2 once TRBJ2-3 TRBV28 TGTGCCAGCACCGCCGCGGGGGGGCTAGATACGCAGTATTTT CASTAAGGLDTQYF
TRBD2 . TRBJ2-1 TRBV6-1 TGTGCCAGCAGTGAAGCGGTCTCGCGGGGGTACAATGAGCAGTTCTTC CASSEAVSRGYNEQFF
. . TRBJ2-3 TRBV5-6 TGTGCCAGCAGCGACCAAGGTGCAGGGTTTAAAGATACGCAGTATTTT CASSDQGAGFKDTQYF
TRBD2 . TRBJ2-5 TRBV6-1 TGTGCCAGCAGTGAGCTAGCGGGGGGGCAAGAGACCCAGTACTTC CASSELAGGQETQYF
TRBD1 . TRBJ2-5 TRBV7-9 TGTGCCAGCAGTATGCCGGGACAGGGGGCGAGAGAGACCCAGTACTTC CASSMPGQGARETQYF
TRBD1 . TRBJ2-4 TRBV4-1 TGCGCCAGCAGCCATTCCAACAGGGGGGAAAACATTCAGTACTTC CASSHSNRGENIQYF
. . TRBJ2-3 TRBV7-7 TGTGCTAGCAGCCCCGGTGAGGCGTCCACAGATACGCAGTATTTT CASSPGEASTDTQYF
. . TRBJ1-6 TRBV27 TGTGCCAGCAGTTTATTGAGCTTTGGCTCCTATAATTCACCCCTCCACTTT CASSLLSFGSYNSPLHF
. . TRBJ1-2 TRBV19 TGTGCCAGTCAAACAGGGAAAGGGTATGGCTACACCTTC CASQTGKGYGYTF
. few TRBJ2-7 TRBV30 TGTGCCTGGACGGCGTGGGCTTTGGGTAGGCAGTACTTC CAWTAWALGRQYF
. medium-sized TRBJ1-2 TRBV7-9 TGTGCCAGCAGCTTCCAAACTAACTATGGCTACACCTTC CASSFQTNYGYTF